The present entry profiles one TCR beta chain with its context. Trimming shortened V by 3 bases and J by 4 bases, and 15 bases separated the two germline ends. CDR1 and CDR2 from the germline V gene are SGHTA and FQGNSA. The CDR3 covers 16 residues. The data were taken from a study of blood T cell repertoires in COVID-19. Profiling relied on immunoSEQ multiplex PCR, and the TCRdb table lists in-frame clones only, not all of them. The data contain 65,000 to 85,000 clones, 88% of them singletons. The source of this sequence is a human donor in a cohort sampled during active COVID-19. Specimen: peripheral blood. J is TRBJ1-4 and V is TRBV7-2; perhaps TRBD1 as D (5 bases). CDR3 protein: CASSFSRVGDNEKLFF. DNA for the CDR3: TGTGCCAGCAGCTTTAGCAGGGTAGGAGATAATGAAAAACTGTTTTTT.